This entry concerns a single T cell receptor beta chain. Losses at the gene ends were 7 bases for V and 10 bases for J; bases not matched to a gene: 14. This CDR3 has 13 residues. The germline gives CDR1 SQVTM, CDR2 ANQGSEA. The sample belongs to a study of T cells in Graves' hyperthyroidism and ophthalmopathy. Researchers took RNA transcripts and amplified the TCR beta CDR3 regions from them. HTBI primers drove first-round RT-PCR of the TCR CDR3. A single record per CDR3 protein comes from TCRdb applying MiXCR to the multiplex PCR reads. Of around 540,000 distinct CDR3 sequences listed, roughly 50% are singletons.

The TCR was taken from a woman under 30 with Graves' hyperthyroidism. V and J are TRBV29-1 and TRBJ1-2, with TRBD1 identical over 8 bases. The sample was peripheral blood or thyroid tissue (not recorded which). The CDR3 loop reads CSATDRARGDYTF. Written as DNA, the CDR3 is TGCAGCGCTACGGACAGGGCCAGGGGCGACTACACCTTC.